This T cell receptor (beta chain) was sequenced in a study of blood T cell repertoires in COVID-19. In the study overall: PBMCs, B-cell-depleted T cells, or T cells provided the cDNA or gDNA that made up the material.

Libraries were prepared by immunoSEQ multiplex PCR; TCRdb keeps only in-frame clonotypes and omits some of them. The sample lists hundreds of thousands of clones, 91% occurring once. V lost 3 bases, J lost 6 bases, and 7 bases stayed unmatched. The CDR3 has 15 amino acids. Per germline, CDR1 SGHTA and CDR2 FQGNSA. The sample comprised peripheral blood. This rearrangement joins TRBV7-2 to TRBJ2-5; the match to TRBD2 covers 10 bases. This sequence originates from a woman between 18 and 29 years old who had recovered from COVID-19. DNA for the CDR3: TGTGCCAGCAGCTTGATGGTAGCGGGAGGTCAGACCCAGTACTTC. Translated, it gives CASSLMVAGGQTQYF. Full variable domain (outside the CDR3, taken from reference TRBV7-2 and TRBJ2-5): GAGVSQSPSNKVTEKGKDVELRCDPISGHTALYWYRQSLGQGLEFLIYFQGNSAPDKSGLPSDRFSAERTGGSVSTLTIQRTQQEDSAVYLCASSLMVAGGQTQYFGPGTRLLVL.